These T cell receptor beta chains were read from a single sample in a study of blood T cell repertoires in COVID-19. Generated by immunoSEQ multiplex PCR, the TCRdb table keeps only in-frame clones and is missing some. Altogether over 150,000 clones are present, roughly four fifths being singletons, with the ten largest covering around 1.7%. The sequenced sample consisted of peripheral blood. Receptor source: a man older than 75 with acute or convalescent COVID-19. The CDR3 runs from the conserved cysteine through the conserved F or W. The order of the fields is CDR3 protein, CDR3 DNA, J gene, D gene, clone size, V gene. D genes are given only for firm matches. Only part of the rows carry a size: once, few, many, or a class if the clone is expanded.

CASSLGGGYTF,TGTGCCAGCAGCTTAGGAGGGGGATACACCTTC,TRBJ1-2,NA,NA,TRBV13
CASSLGPDRPGPLHF,TGTGCCAGCAGCTTGGGACCGGACAGGCCAGGTCCCCTCCACTTT,TRBJ1-6,TRBD1,NA,TRBV5-6
CASVREIMNTEAFF,TGTGCCAGCGTCCGGGAAATCATGAACACTGAAGCTTTCTTT,TRBJ1-1,NA,NA,TRBV6-5
CASSATGNQPQHF,TGTGCCAGCAGCGCAACAGGGAATCAGCCCCAGCATTTT,TRBJ1-5,NA,NA,TRBV7-8
CASSLSGQGVVETQYF,TGCGCCAGCAGCCTATCGGGACAGGGGGTGGTGGAGACCCAGTACTTC,TRBJ2-5,TRBD1,NA,TRBV4-1
CASSRRDYTDTQYF,TGTGCCAGCAGCCGAAGGGACTACACAGATACGCAGTATTTT,TRBJ2-3,TRBD2,NA,TRBV11-1
CASRPGQMNTEAFF,TGTGCCAGCAGGCCGGGACAGATGAACACTGAAGCTTTCTTT,TRBJ1-1,TRBD1,few,TRBV6-5
CASSEMGQLNTEAFF,TGTGCCAGCAGTGAGATGGGACAGCTGAACACTGAAGCTTTCTTT,TRBJ1-1,TRBD1,NA,TRBV6-1
CAWSPPSGVGGYTF,TGTGCCTGGAGTCCACCCTCAGGGGTGGGGGGCTACACCTTC,TRBJ1-2,NA,NA,TRBV30
CASSSGTGNTEAFF,TGTGCCAGCAGCTCAGGGACAGGGAACACTGAAGCTTTCTTT,TRBJ1-1,TRBD1,NA,TRBV7-3